A single sample is the source of the 31 T cell receptor beta chains below, sequenced in a study of shared T cell receptors in the human thymus. Clones were read by immunoSEQ multiplex PCR, and TCRdb kept only the in-frame ones, dropping some. The sample includes hundreds of thousands of clones, over 75% seen only once; the top ten take 0.009% to 0.0095%. This sample also belongs to another study, concerning human thymus T cells.

Sample: thymocytes. Every receptor here comes from a boy under two years old with a congenital heart defect.

J is TRBJ2-2 and V is TRBV9, with 9 bases matching TRBD1. The V gene's germline CDR1 is SGDLS and CDR2 YYNGEE. This CDR3 has 17 amino acids. The V gene end was trimmed by 0 bases and the J gene end by 7 bases; junction bases not matched to a gene: 10. This CDR3 reads CASSVAPDRGENGELFF. CDR3 bases: TGTGCCAGCAGCGTAGCTCCGGACAGGGGCGAGAACGGGGAGCTGTTTTTT.

The chain links TRBV4-3 to TRBJ2-1, with 13 nucleotides matching TRBD2. J lost 5 bases, V lost 3 bases, and 4 bases had no gene match. The CDR3 contains 16 residues. Per the germline V gene, CDR1 is LGHNA and CDR2 is YSLEER. CDR3 region: CASSQETSGGHNEQFF. The DNA of the CDR3 is TGCGCCAGCAGCCAGGAGACTAGCGGGGGGCACAATGAGCAGTTCTTC.

This chain links TRBV9 with TRBJ1-6, with D unclear. CDR3 length: 14 residues. Trimming left V 0 bases short and J 5 bases short, with 6 bases between. Germline CDR1 reads SGDLS; CDR2 reads YYNGEE. CDR3 loop: CASSVEQNNSPLHF. The CDR3 DNA follows: TGTGCCAGCAGCGTAGAACAAAATAATTCACCCCTCCACTTT.

This chain joins TRBV6-1 and TRBJ2-7; a possible D gene is TRBD1 (5 bases). Germline CDR1 reads MNHNS; CDR2 reads SASEGT. The CDR3 runs 15 residues. V lost 3 bases, J lost 0 bases, and 12 bases lay in between. Written as DNA, the CDR3 is TGTGCCAGCAGTGATTGGACACCGAGCTCCTACGAGCAGTACTTC. Amino acid sequence: CASSDWTPSSYEQYF.

On this clone: This CDR3 is also generated by other DNA sequences in the sample. V and J are TRBV28 and TRBJ2-7, with TRBD1 matching 7 bases. There are 14 residues in the CDR3. CDR1 is MDHEN and CDR2 is SYDVKM in the germline V gene. V dropped 5 bases and J dropped 2; count of bases not matched to a gene: 6. CDR3 nucleotides: TGTGCCAGCAGTCTCCGGGACAGCACCTACGAGCAGTACTTC. Amino acids: CASSLRDSTYEQYF.

The V and J genes are TRBV6-6 and TRBJ2-7; 7 positions agree with TRBD1. CDR3 length: 13 amino acids. Germline CDR1 is MNHNY and CDR2 is SVGAGI (reference sequence). V dropped 6 bases and J dropped 5; count of bases not matched to a gene: 7. The chain's CDR3 is CASSRGQLDEQYF. In nucleotides, the CDR3 is TGTGCCAGCAGCAGGGGACAGCTGGACGAGCAGTACTTC.

This rearrangement joins TRBV30 to TRBJ2-7; a weak D match, TRBD1 (6 bases). CDR1 and CDR2 (germline): GTSNPN, SVGIG (reference sequence). The CDR3 sequence is 13 residues long. V was trimmed by 3 bases and J by 2 bases, leaving 11 bases between them. The CDR3 region is CAWRTGYPYEQYF. CDR3 nucleotide sequence: TGTGCCTGGAGAACAGGGTACCCCTACGAGCAGTACTTC.

The CDR3, as DNA: TGTGCCAGCAGCTTCCTATTTAGAAATGAGCAGTTCTTC. Translated: CASSFLFRNEQFF. V is TRBV7-2 and J is TRBJ2-1; unclear D gene. The CDR3 covers 13 residues. Germline V gene sequence: CDR1 SGHTA, CDR2 FQGNSA. The V end lost 3 bases, the J end lost 7 bases, and 10 bases lay between the germline ends.

V is TRBV6-5 and J is TRBJ1-1, with D unclear. The V end was cut by 4 bases, the J end by 1 base, with 4 bases between. Per the germline V gene, CDR1 is MNHEY and CDR2 is SVGAGI. This CDR3 is built from 12 residues. The CDR3, as DNA: TGTGCCAGCAGTTCAAAGAACACTGAAGCTTTCTTT. This translates into CASSSKNTEAFF.

This clone appeared once. The CDR3 sequence is CASSQLAGASKSYEQYF. The CDR3 region has the DNA TGCGCCAGCAGCCAACTAGCGGGGGCTTCAAAATCCTACGAGCAGTACTTC. This rearrangement joins TRBV5-1 to TRBJ2-7, with 11 nucleotides matching TRBD2. Germline CDR1 and CDR2: SGHRS and YFSETQ. The CDR3 length is 17 residues. V dropped 4 bases and J dropped 1; count of bases not matched to a gene: 10.

This chain uses TRBV28 with TRBJ2-7, with 8 bases that match TRBD1. V was clipped by 5 bases and J by 4 bases; unmatched bases: 10. Germline V gives CDR1 MDHEN, CDR2 SYDVKM. The CDR3 runs to 15 residues. The CDR3 spells CASSLQPGQEYEQYF. The CDR3 nucleotides are TGTGCCAGCAGTCTGCAACCGGGACAGGAATACGAGCAGTACTTC. Full variable domain (remainder filled in from reference TRBV28 and TRBJ2-7): DVKVTQSSRYLVKRTGEKVFLECVQDMDHENMFWYRQDPGLGLRLIYFSYDVKMKEKGDIPEGYSVSREKKERFSLILESASTNQTSMYLCASSLQPGQEYEQYFGPGTRLTVT.

The chain links TRBV5-1 to TRBJ2-1, with TRBD2 matching 10 bases. The CDR3 has 16 amino acids. Germline V CDR1 and CDR2: SGHRS, YFSETQ. The V gene end was trimmed by 0 bases and the J gene end by 4 bases; junction bases not matched to a gene: 4. The chain's CDR3 is CASSLALAGLYNEQFF. The CDR3 DNA follows: TGCGCCAGCAGCTTGGCACTAGCGGGACTTTACAATGAGCAGTTCTTC.

V and J are TRBV9 and TRBJ2-2; 10 bases map to TRBD1. In germline, CDR1 is SGDLS, CDR2 YYNGEE. CDR3 length equals 18 residues. V shed 0 bases and J 5 bases; nucleotides not matched to a gene: 10. The DNA of the CDR3 is TGTGCCAGCAGCGTAGGGCAGGAGGACAGGGGGGGAACCGGGGAGCTGTTTTTT. The encoded protein is CASSVGQEDRGGTGELFF.

This chain uses TRBV5-1 with TRBJ2-7; 7 bases agree with TRBD2. Germline CDR1 reads SGHRS; CDR2 reads YFSETQ. The CDR3 has 15 amino acids. V lost 2 bases to trimming and J lost 2 bases; unmatched junction nucleotides: 7. The chain's CDR3 is CASSFGGRGAYEQYF. The DNA of the CDR3 is TGCGCCAGCAGCTTCGGCGGGAGAGGGGCCTACGAGCAGTACTTC.

The chain is built from TRBV11-2 and TRBJ2-5, with 12 bases lining up with TRBD2. The CDR3 runs to 19 residues. V trimming: 5 bases; J trimming: 5 bases; junction bases outside the gene matches: 18. CDR1 and CDR2 (germline): SGHAT, FQNNGV. The CDR3 bases are TGTGCCAGCAGCCCTCTAGCGGGAGGGAGGATTCCGCCTCTGGAGACCCAGTACTTC. Protein: CASSPLAGGRIPPLETQYF.

The chain carries TRBV6-5 and TRBJ1-6; maybe TRBD1 (5 bases). Germline CDR1 is MNHEY and CDR2 is SVGAGI. This CDR3 has 14 residues. V lost 6 bases and J 4 bases, leaving 10 bases between the germline ends. The CDR3 DNA is TGTGCCAGCAGCAAGGGGCGGTATAATTCACCCCTCCACTTT. This translates into CASSKGRYNSPLHF.

The gene calls are TRBV7-2 and TRBJ1-2, with TRBD1 as a possible D gene (5 bases). Trimming cost V 6 bases and J 0 bases, with 14 bases left between them. In germline, CDR1 is SGHTA, CDR2 FQGNSA. The CDR3 consists of 15 residues. DNA for the CDR3: TGTGCCAGCAGTTATACAGGACCCCCTAACTATGGCTACACCTTC. Protein product: CASSYTGPPNYGYTF. Together with reference TRBV7-2 and TRBJ1-2, the CDR3 gives the full variable domain: GAGVSQSPSNKVTEKGKDVELRCDPISGHTALYWYRQSLGQGLEFLIYFQGNSAPDKSGLPSDRFSAERTGGSVSTLTIQRTQQEDSAVYLCASSYTGPPNYGYTFGSGTRLTVV.

Written as DNA, the CDR3 is TGTGCCAGCAGTGAAGCGACGGTGACGCGGGTCCTCTACAATGAGCAGTTCTTC. Its translation: CASSEATVTRVLYNEQFF. This rearrangement joins TRBV6-1 to TRBJ2-1, with D tentatively TRBD2 (5 bases). V shed 0 bases and J shed 3 bases, with 18 bases lying between them. The CDR3 is 18 amino acids. Germline V gene lookup returns CDR1 MNHNS and CDR2 SASEGT.

This chain joins TRBV5-1 and TRBJ2-6; weak D call: TRBD2 (6 bases). Germline CDR1 SGHRS, CDR2 YFSETQ. The ends were cut back, 1 base at V and 0 bases at J, with 14 bases in the middle. The CDR3 totals 18 residues. The CDR3 coding sequence is TGCGCCAGCAGCTTGTATGGGGGGTTACACTCTGGGGCCAACGTCCTGACTTTC. Translating it yields CASSLYGGLHSGANVLTF.

This clone was seen a few times. The chain combines TRBV14 with TRBJ2-1; 7 positions agree with TRBD2. The CDR3 sequence is 14 residues long. CDR1 is SGHDN and CDR2 is FVKESK in the germline V gene. The ends lost 3 bases at V and 5 bases at J; junction bases unmatched: 4. The CDR3 sequence is CASSHMGLHNEQFF. The CDR3 coding sequence is TGTGCCAGCAGCCATATGGGACTACACAATGAGCAGTTCTTC. Using reference TRBV14 and TRBJ2-1 for the parts outside the CDR3, the full variable domain is EAGVTQFPSHSVIEKGQTVTLRCDPISGHDNLYWYRRVMGKEIKFLLHFVKESKQDESGMPNNRFLAERTGGTYSTLKVQPAELEDSGVYFCASSHMGLHNEQFFGPGTRLTVL.

V gene TRBV5-1 combines with J gene TRBJ2-3, with D perhaps TRBD1 (5 bases). Germline V gene data show CDR1 as SGHRS and CDR2 as YFSETQ. V lost 8 bases to trimming and J lost 3 bases, with 19 bases between them. The CDR3 totals 15 residues. Here the CDR3 DNA reads TGCGCCAGTCGACCTTCTGTAGGGGAAACAGATACGCAGTATTTT. As protein: CASRPSVGETDTQYF. Variable domain in full (rest from reference TRBV5-1 and TRBJ2-3): KAGVTQTPRYLIKTRGQQVTLSCSPISGHRSVSWYQQTPGQGLQFLFEYFSETQRNKGNFPGRFSGRQFSNSRSEMNVSTLELGDSALYLCASRPSVGETDTQYFGPGTRLTVL.

This chain links TRBV11-2 with TRBJ1-3, with D perhaps TRBD1 (5 bases). The V gene's germline CDR1 is SGHAT and CDR2 FQNNGV. Deletions cut 5 bases from V and 4 bases from J, with 15 bases between. The CDR3 is 15 residues long. CDR3 residues: CASSPPGYSGNTIYF. In nucleotides, the CDR3 is TGTGCCAGCAGCCCGCCAGGGTATTCGGGAAACACCATATATTTT.

V usage is TRBV6-6 and J usage is TRBJ1-2; the match to TRBD1 covers 8 bases. CDR3 length: 16 amino acids. V lost 5 bases and J lost 8; bases outside the gene matches: 16. Germline V gene data show CDR1 as MNHNY and CDR2 as SVGAGI (reference sequence). CDR3 nucleotide sequence: TGTGCCAGCAGTAACCCGCCTTTGGACAGGGTATACGGCTACACCTTC. Its protein is CASSNPPLDRVYGYTF.

This chain joins TRBV2 and TRBJ2-7; D remains ambiguous. Trimming took 3 bases from V and 3 from J, leaving 6 bases between them. There are 12 residues in the CDR3. CDR1 and CDR2 (germline): SNHLY, FYNNEI. The CDR3 DNA is TGTGCCAGCAGTGATACAGTCTACGAGCAGTACTTC. It specifies CASSDTVYEQYF.

The genes are TRBV28 and TRBJ2-2, with 8 bases matching TRBD1. There are 14 residues in the CDR3. V shed 11 bases, J shed 5 bases, and the junction held 10 bases outside the gene matches. Germline-derived CDR1 and CDR2 are MDHEN and SYDVKM. DNA of the CDR3: TGTGCCCTGGGCGAGACAGGGGTGACCGGGGAGCTGTTTTTT. Its translation: CALGETGVTGELFF.

The V and J genes are TRBV7-9 and TRBJ1-1; D not resolved. Trimming took 2 bases from V and 8 from J, leaving 24 bases between them. The CDR3 has 17 residues. CDR1 is SEHNR, CDR2 FQNEAQ, per germline (reference sequence). The CDR3 region is CASSLSREPIEPIEAFF. CDR3 in DNA: TGTGCCAGCAGCTTATCTCGAGAACCAATAGAACCAATAGAAGCTTTCTTT.

The chain recombines TRBV15 with TRBJ2-2, with a possible D match to TRBD1 (6 bases). The CDR3 contains 17 residues. The V and J ends lost 0 bases and 3 bases respectively, with 14 bases between them. The germline CDR1 and CDR2 sequences are LNHNV and YYDKDF (reference sequence). CDR3 region: CATSRDLAGVDTGELFF. The CDR3 DNA reads as TGTGCCACCAGCAGAGATCTGGCAGGGGTCGACACCGGGGAGCTGTTTTTT.

The chain carries TRBV7-9 and TRBJ1-2, with 8 bases fitting TRBD1. Trimming at V came to 3 bases and at J to 3 bases, leaving 9 bases not matched to a gene. This CDR3 has 16 amino acids. Germline lookup yields CDR1 SEHNR and CDR2 FQNEAQ (reference sequence). CDR3 nucleotides: TGTGCCAGCAGCTTGCTCCGGGACAGGCTCGACTATGGCTACACCTTC. It codes for CASSLLRDRLDYGYTF.

CDR3 region: CASSPGTAGTDTQYF. The CDR3 bases are TGTGCCAGCAGCCCAGGGACGGCGGGGACAGATACGCAGTATTTT. This chain uses TRBV7-2 with TRBJ2-3; D is possibly TRBD2 (6 bases). The CDR3 runs 15 residues. Trimming cost V 5 bases and J 3 bases, with 15 bases left between them. CDR1 SGHTA and CDR2 FQGNSA come from the germline V gene.

This chain's CDR3 is CASRPRLAGYNEQFF. In nucleotides, the CDR3 is TGTGCCAGCAGGCCTAGACTAGCGGGCTACAATGAGCAGTTCTTC. V usage is TRBV7-2 and J usage is TRBJ2-1; 10 bases are a match to TRBD2. This CDR3 is 15 amino acids long. CDR1 and CDR2 (germline): SGHTA, FQGNSA. After removal of 6 bases from V and 3 bases from J, the junction contained 5 bases not matched to a gene.

The rearrangement joins TRBV28 to TRBJ1-3, with 7 bases that match TRBD1. Germline V CDR1 and CDR2: MDHEN, SYDVKM. The CDR3 has 16 residues. The trim removed 5 bases at V and 6 bases at J, leaving 13 bases unmatched. The CDR3 sequence is CASSPEGTASKNTIYF. In DNA, the CDR3 is TGTGCCAGCAGTCCGGAGGGGACAGCATCCAAAAACACCATATATTTT.